Listed below are T cell receptor beta chains from one sample, sequenced in a study of T cell responses to AZD1222 COVID-19 vaccine. Sequencing used immunoSEQ multiplex PCR; TCRdb keeps in-frame clones, though not all of them. Of more than 85,000 clones detected, 88% appear once; the ten largest clones hold 7% to 10%. Sequenced material: peripheral blood, taken on day 0 of AZD1222 vaccination. The receptor source for this set is an adult in good health. The CDR3 runs from the conserved cysteine through the conserved F or W. Fields, in order: CDR3 protein, CDR3 DNA, D gene, clone size, V gene, J gene. The D gene is left open where the match is weak. Part of the rows lack a size; the others show once, few, many or a class for expanded clones.

CDR3aa: CASSPPTLFTNTGELFF
CDR3nt: TGTGCCAGCTCACCACCTACCCTCTTCACGAACACCGGGGAGCTGTTTTTT
d_gene: -
abundance: -
v_gene: TRBV18
j_gene: TRBJ2-2

CDR3aa: CASSLQGAAYNEQFF
CDR3nt: TGTGCCAGCAGCCTACAGGGAGCTGCCTACAATGAGCAGTTCTTC
d_gene: -
abundance: -
v_gene: TRBV3-1/TRBV3-2
j_gene: TRBJ2-1

CDR3aa: CASRGFPYGYTF
CDR3nt: TGTGCCAGCCGGGGGTTCCCCTATGGCTACACCTTC
d_gene: -
abundance: -
v_gene: TRBV19
j_gene: TRBJ1-2

CDR3aa: CASSPGTSIHSTDTQYF
CDR3nt: TGTGCCAGCAGCCCCGGGACTTCGATTCATAGCACAGATACGCAGTATTTT
d_gene: -
abundance: -
v_gene: TRBV27
j_gene: TRBJ2-3

CDR3aa: CSASRLALYNEQFF
CDR3nt: TGCAGTGCTAGTAGACTAGCCCTGTACAATGAGCAGTTCTTC
d_gene: TRBD2
abundance: -
v_gene: TRBV20-1
j_gene: TRBJ2-1

CDR3aa: CASSLGQSSYEQYF
CDR3nt: TGTGCCAGCAGCTTAGGACAGAGCTCCTACGAGCAGTACTTC
d_gene: -
abundance: -
v_gene: TRBV11-3
j_gene: TRBJ2-7

CDR3aa: CASSPHGRENTGELFF
CDR3nt: TGTGCCAGCAGTCCCCACGGTAGGGAGAACACCGGGGAGCTGTTTTTT
d_gene: -
abundance: -
v_gene: TRBV27
j_gene: TRBJ2-2

CDR3aa: CASRAAGLNQETQYF
CDR3nt: TGTGCCAGCAGGGCGGCAGGGCTTAACCAAGAGACCCAGTACTTC
d_gene: -
abundance: -
v_gene: TRBV28
j_gene: TRBJ2-5

CDR3aa: CAISGQGLRSPLHF
CDR3nt: TGTGCCATCAGCGGACAGGGTTTGAGGTCACCCCTCCACTTT
d_gene: TRBD1
abundance: -
v_gene: TRBV10-3
j_gene: TRBJ1-6

CDR3aa: CASSHYSGSPYNEQFF
CDR3nt: TGTGCCAGCAGCCATTATAGCGGGAGCCCCTACAATGAGCAGTTCTTC
d_gene: -
abundance: -
v_gene: TRBV21-1
j_gene: TRBJ2-1

CDR3aa: CASSQTGPWRGTQYF
CDR3nt: TGCGCCAGCAGCCAGACAGGGCCATGGAGGGGGACCCAGTACTTC
d_gene: -
abundance: -
v_gene: TRBV4-1
j_gene: TRBJ2-5

CDR3aa: CASSFVRLETQYF
CDR3nt: TGTGCCAGCAGTTTTGTCAGATTAGAGACCCAGTACTTC
d_gene: -
abundance: -
v_gene: TRBV6-2/TRBV6-3
j_gene: TRBJ2-5

CDR3aa: CASSPGTSIDEQFF
CDR3nt: TGTGCCAGCAGCCCGGGGACTAGCATTGATGAGCAGTTCTTC
d_gene: TRBD2
abundance: few
v_gene: TRBV6-2/TRBV6-3
j_gene: TRBJ2-1

CDR3aa: CATSDAGTPYEQYF
CDR3nt: TGTGCCACCAGTGATGCCGGGACGCCCTACGAGCAGTACTTC
d_gene: -
abundance: -
v_gene: TRBV24-1
j_gene: TRBJ2-7

CDR3aa: CASSLKGVNTIYF
CDR3nt: TGTGCCAGCAGTTTGAAAGGGGTAAACACCATATATTTT
d_gene: -
abundance: -
v_gene: TRBV12-3/TRBV12-4
j_gene: TRBJ1-3

CDR3aa: CATSEGLAHQETQYF
CDR3nt: TGTGCCACCAGTGAGGGGCTAGCGCACCAAGAGACCCAGTACTTC
d_gene: -
abundance: -
v_gene: TRBV24-1
j_gene: TRBJ2-5

CDR3aa: CASSLAGINQPQHF
CDR3nt: TGTGCCAGCAGCTTAGCAGGGATCAATCAGCCCCAGCATTTT
d_gene: -
abundance: -
v_gene: TRBV7-2
j_gene: TRBJ1-5

CDR3aa: CASSLGDYEQYF
CDR3nt: TGTGCCAGCAGCTTGGGAGACTACGAGCAGTACTTC
d_gene: -
abundance: -
v_gene: TRBV11-2
j_gene: TRBJ2-7

CDR3aa: CASSQQHQETQYF
CDR3nt: TGTGCCAGCAGCCAACAGCATCAAGAGACCCAGTACTTC
d_gene: -
abundance: -
v_gene: TRBV3-1/TRBV3-2
j_gene: TRBJ2-5

CDR3aa: CASRPPGLAGSYEQYF
CDR3nt: TGTGCCAGCAGGCCTCCGGGACTAGCGGGGTCCTACGAGCAGTACTTC
d_gene: TRBD2
abundance: few
v_gene: TRBV28
j_gene: TRBJ2-7

CDR3aa: CASRTGGYNEQFF
CDR3nt: TGTGCCAGCAGAACAGGGGGCTACAATGAGCAGTTCTTC
d_gene: TRBD1
abundance: -
v_gene: TRBV7-8
j_gene: TRBJ2-1

CDR3aa: CASSVGTGGGYGYTF
CDR3nt: TGTGCCAGCAGCGTAGGGACAGGGGGCGGGTATGGCTACACCTTC
d_gene: TRBD1
abundance: -
v_gene: TRBV9
j_gene: TRBJ1-2

CDR3aa: CASSLSTGLGQETQYF
CDR3nt: TGTGCCAGCAGTTTATCGACAGGGTTAGGCCAAGAGACCCAGTACTTC
d_gene: TRBD1
abundance: -
v_gene: TRBV27
j_gene: TRBJ2-5

CDR3aa: CARSPGTSGRRGETQYF
CDR3nt: TGTGCCAGAAGCCCTGGGACTAGCGGGAGGAGGGGAGAGACCCAGTACTTC
d_gene: TRBD2
abundance: -
v_gene: TRBV5-3
j_gene: TRBJ2-5

CDR3aa: CASSSSGQGAYEQYF
CDR3nt: TGTGCCAGCTCATCCTCGGGACAGGGAGCCTACGAGCAGTACTTC
d_gene: TRBD1
abundance: -
v_gene: TRBV18
j_gene: TRBJ2-7

CDR3aa: CASSTPGQGYSPLHF
CDR3nt: TGTGCCAGCAGCACCCCGGGACAGGGTTATTCACCCCTCCACTTT
d_gene: TRBD1
abundance: -
v_gene: TRBV9
j_gene: TRBJ1-6

CDR3aa: CASRRQGPRDQPQHF
CDR3nt: TGTGCCAGCAGGCGACAGGGGCCGAGAGATCAGCCCCAGCATTTT
d_gene: TRBD1
abundance: -
v_gene: TRBV2
j_gene: TRBJ1-5

CDR3aa: CAWSVQQSYGYTF
CDR3nt: TGTGCCTGGAGTGTACAGCAATCCTATGGCTACACCTTC
d_gene: -
abundance: -
v_gene: TRBV30
j_gene: TRBJ1-2

CDR3aa: CASSATDTQYF
CDR3nt: TGTGCCAGCAGCGCCACAGATACGCAGTATTTT
d_gene: -
abundance: -
v_gene: TRBV7-6
j_gene: TRBJ2-3

CDR3aa: CASGPGTGLGSPLHF
CDR3nt: TGTGCCAGCGGACCCGGGACAGGATTAGGTTCACCCCTCCACTTT
d_gene: TRBD1
abundance: -
v_gene: TRBV7-6
j_gene: TRBJ1-6

CDR3aa: CASSLVPGTKGDTQYF
CDR3nt: TGCGCCAGCAGCTTGGTGCCGGGGACTAAGGGCGATACGCAGTATTTT
d_gene: TRBD2
abundance: -
v_gene: TRBV5-1
j_gene: TRBJ2-3

CDR3aa: CATSRGGQSPVQFF
CDR3nt: TGTGCCACCAGCAGGGGAGGACAGAGCCCGGTCCAGTTCTTC
d_gene: -
abundance: -
v_gene: TRBV15
j_gene: TRBJ2-1

CDR3aa: CALRQGQETQYF
CDR3nt: TGTGCCCTCAGACAGGGGCAAGAGACCCAGTACTTC
d_gene: TRBD1
abundance: -
v_gene: TRBV7-9
j_gene: TRBJ2-5

CDR3aa: CAWSPGQKLFF
CDR3nt: TGTGCCTGGAGCCCAGGGCAAAAACTGTTTTTT
d_gene: -
abundance: -
v_gene: TRBV30
j_gene: TRBJ1-4

CDR3aa: CAIRTGTGGGYEQYF
CDR3nt: TGTGCCATCAGGACCGGGACAGGGGGAGGTTACGAGCAGTACTTC
d_gene: TRBD1
abundance: -
v_gene: TRBV10-3
j_gene: TRBJ2-7

CDR3aa: CASRNDGSNQPQHF
CDR3nt: TGTGCCAGCAGGAACGACGGAAGCAATCAGCCCCAGCATTTT
d_gene: -
abundance: -
v_gene: TRBV2
j_gene: TRBJ1-5